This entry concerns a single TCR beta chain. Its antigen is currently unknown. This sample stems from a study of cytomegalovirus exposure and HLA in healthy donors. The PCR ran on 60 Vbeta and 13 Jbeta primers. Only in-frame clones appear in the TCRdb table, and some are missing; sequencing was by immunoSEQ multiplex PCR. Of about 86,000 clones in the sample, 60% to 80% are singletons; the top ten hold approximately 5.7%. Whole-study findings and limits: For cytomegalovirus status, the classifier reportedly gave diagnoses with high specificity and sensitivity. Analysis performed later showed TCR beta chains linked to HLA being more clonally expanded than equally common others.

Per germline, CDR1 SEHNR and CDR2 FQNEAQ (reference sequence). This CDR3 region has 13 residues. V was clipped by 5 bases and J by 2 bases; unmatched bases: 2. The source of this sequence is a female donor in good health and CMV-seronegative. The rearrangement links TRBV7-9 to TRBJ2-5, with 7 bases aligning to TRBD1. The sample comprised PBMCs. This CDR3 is CASSGTAQETQYF. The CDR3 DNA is TGTGCCAGCAGCGGGACAGCGCAAGAGACCCAGTACTTC. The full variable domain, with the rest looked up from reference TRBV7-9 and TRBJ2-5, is DTGVSQNPRHKITKRGQNVTFRCDPISEHNRLYWYRQTLGQGPEFLTYFQNEAQLEKSRLLSDRFSAERPKGSFSTLEIQRTEQGDSAMYLCASSGTAQETQYFGPGTRLLVL.